These T cell receptor beta chains were read from a single sample in a study of cytomegalovirus exposure and HLA in healthy donors. Profiled with immunoSEQ multiplex PCR; TCRdb holds only in-frame clones, not every one. Among over 120,000 clones listed, approximately 80% were seen once. The sequenced material came from PBMCs. Every receptor here comes from an older woman in good health and CMV-seropositive. The CDR3 runs from the conserved cysteine through the conserved F or W.

v_call: TRBV5-1
cdr3_aa: CASSADSEQYF

v_call: TRBV11-3
cdr3_aa: CASSPGEGYNEQFF

v_call: TRBV7-2
cdr3_aa: CASSPRSGTYEQYF

v_call: TRBV6-5
cdr3_aa: CASSYSGSVTYGYTF

v_call: TRBV7-8
cdr3_aa: CASSLASRNQPQHF

v_call: TRBV4-2
cdr3_aa: CASSQGQGWDSPLHF

v_call: TRBV28
cdr3_aa: CASSLGRAIYGYTF

v_call: TRBV15
cdr3_aa: CATSRDGEPYNEQFF

v_call: TRBV19
cdr3_aa: CASSIGGATEAFF

v_call: TRBV4-2
cdr3_aa: CASSQGMKPNTEAFF

v_call: TRBV5-1
cdr3_aa: CASSLEWASHEQYF

v_call: TRBV28
cdr3_aa: CASGDREDTEAFF

v_call: TRBV27
cdr3_aa: CASRRGADQPQHF

v_call: TRBV4-1
cdr3_aa: CASSTSSSSYNEQFF

v_call: TRBV6-5
cdr3_aa: CASSLGLIGTGELFF

v_call: TRBV19
cdr3_aa: CASSPSGRGTGELFF

v_call: TRBV6-5
cdr3_aa: CASSYSQGENTEAFF

v_call: TRBV18
cdr3_aa: CASFRGRGTDTQYF

v_call: TRBV11-3
cdr3_aa: CASSLARLASHNEQFF

v_call: TRBV29-1
cdr3_aa: CSVDTGTGTYYEQYF

v_call: TRBV28
cdr3_aa: CASRSPNRRYGDYGYTF

v_call: TRBV2
cdr3_aa: CASSDRGYEQYF

v_call: TRBV27
cdr3_aa: CASRTREPGWHEKLFF

v_call: TRBV5-1
cdr3_aa: CASSGRLADSSYEQYF

v_call: TRBV6-5
cdr3_aa: CASSPLTGGDNGYTF

v_call: TRBV19
cdr3_aa: CASTSTWSPPEAFF

v_call: TRBV4-1
cdr3_aa: CASSQFGLATDTQYF

v_call: TRBV29-1
cdr3_aa: CSGQGSGEQYF

v_call: TRBV7-3
cdr3_aa: CASSLQGGDNYEQYF

v_call: TRBV7-9
cdr3_aa: CASSLDWASGRARSYEQYF

v_call: TRBV9
cdr3_aa: CASSGLGGDTEAFF

v_call: TRBV7-2
cdr3_aa: CASSSYGDTQYF

v_call: TRBV30
cdr3_aa: CAWTVGGAYGYTF

v_call: TRBV4-1
cdr3_aa: CASSQGLAGGIWYNEQFF

v_call: TRBV7-8
cdr3_aa: CASSLEQREVSYEQYF

v_call: TRBV4-2
cdr3_aa: CASSQGVQGEGGNTIYF

v_call: TRBV6-5
cdr3_aa: CASSTSSYNSPLHF

v_call: TRBV7-9
cdr3_aa: CASSLQGGSGTEAFF

v_call: TRBV9
cdr3_aa: CASSVGGGLLFF

v_call: TRBV14
cdr3_aa: CASSHPFSSYEQYF

v_call: TRBV6-1
cdr3_aa: CASRGTGRVTEQYF

v_call: TRBV10-3
cdr3_aa: CAISTLAGDYEQYF

v_call: TRBV9
cdr3_aa: CASSGAGEAGRTGELFF

v_call: TRBV4-3
cdr3_aa: CASSQELGQGSGGYTF

v_call: TRBV2
cdr3_aa: CASSVGRAGTQYF

v_call: TRBV10-3
cdr3_aa: CAIRAFKQGDGYTF

v_call: TRBV19
cdr3_aa: CASSMGQGRYNEQFF

v_call: TRBV28
cdr3_aa: CASTPGGYGYTF

v_call: TRBV4-3
cdr3_aa: CASSLTSLAGADTQYF

v_call: TRBV18
cdr3_aa: CASSPQTGGNTEAFF